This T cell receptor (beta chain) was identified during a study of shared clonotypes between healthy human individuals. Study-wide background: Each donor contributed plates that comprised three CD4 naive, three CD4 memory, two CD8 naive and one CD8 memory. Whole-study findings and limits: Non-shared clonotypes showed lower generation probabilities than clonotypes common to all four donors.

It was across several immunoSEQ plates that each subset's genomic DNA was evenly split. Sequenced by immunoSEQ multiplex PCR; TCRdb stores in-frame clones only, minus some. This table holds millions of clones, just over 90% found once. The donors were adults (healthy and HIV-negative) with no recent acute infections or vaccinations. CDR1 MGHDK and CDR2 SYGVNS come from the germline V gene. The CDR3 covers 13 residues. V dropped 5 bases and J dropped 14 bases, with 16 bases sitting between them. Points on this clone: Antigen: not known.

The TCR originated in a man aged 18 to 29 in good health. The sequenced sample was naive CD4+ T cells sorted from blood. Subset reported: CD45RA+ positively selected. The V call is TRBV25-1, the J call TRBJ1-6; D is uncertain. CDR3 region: CASSPRLTLALHF. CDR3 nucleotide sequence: TGTGCCAGCAGTCCCAGACTGACTCTGGCCCTCCACTTT.